This is a list of T cell receptor beta chains from one sample in a study of identical twins. TCRdb re-analysed the 5' RACE reads in MiXCR, keeping a single row per CDR3 protein. The sample consists of roughly 630,000 distinct CDR3 sequences, around 7.5% of them appearing once. These same data were also listed under a study on yellow fever vaccine responses in identical twins.

Material for sequencing was PBMCs. These receptors were collected from a woman aged 18-29 years in good health. The CDR3 runs from the conserved cysteine through the conserved F or W. The D gene is left open where the match is weak. The listing skips clone size in some rows; elsewhere it reads once, few, many or a size class.

abundance: NA; d_gene: TRBD1; j_gene: TRBJ2-2; v_gene: TRBV7-9; CDR3aa: CASSTDRGLTGELFF; CDR3nt: TGTGCCAGCAGCACCGACAGGGGGCTCACCGGGGAGCTGTTTTTT
abundance: many; d_gene: NA; j_gene: TRBJ2-3; v_gene: TRBV24-1; CDR3aa: CATSANGGVDTQYF; CDR3nt: TGTGCCACCAGTGCCAACGGAGGAGTCGATACGCAGTATTTT
abundance: NA; d_gene: TRBD2; j_gene: TRBJ2-3; v_gene: TRBV11-3; CDR3aa: CASSSGLATGDTQYF; CDR3nt: TGTGCCAGCAGCTCCGGACTAGCGACTGGAGATACGCAGTATTTT
abundance: few; d_gene: NA; j_gene: TRBJ2-3; v_gene: TRBV6-1; CDR3aa: CASSPGRISDTQYF; CDR3nt: TGTGCCAGCAGCCCGGGACGGATTTCAGATACGCAGTATTTT
abundance: many; d_gene: NA; j_gene: TRBJ2-3; v_gene: TRBV5-1; CDR3aa: CASSLGWSNPPDTQYF; CDR3nt: TGCGCCAGCAGCTTGGGTTGGTCTAATCCACCAGATACGCAGTATTTT
abundance: NA; d_gene: NA; j_gene: TRBJ2-5; v_gene: TRBV11-2; CDR3aa: CASSGRTVQETQYF; CDR3nt: TGTGCCAGCAGCGGACGGACAGTCCAAGAGACCCAGTACTTC
abundance: many; d_gene: TRBD1; j_gene: TRBJ1-5; v_gene: TRBV10-3; CDR3aa: CAISESWTGDQAQHF; CDR3nt: TGTGCCATCAGTGAGTCTTGGACAGGAGATCAGGCCCAGCATTTT
abundance: many; d_gene: TRBD1; j_gene: TRBJ1-5; v_gene: TRBV15; CDR3aa: CATSRTRDSLLSNQPQHF; CDR3nt: TGTGCCACCAGCAGAACCCGGGACAGCCTTCTTAGCAATCAGCCCCAGCATTTT
abundance: many; d_gene: TRBD1; j_gene: TRBJ1-6; v_gene: TRBV6-5; CDR3aa: CASSYSGQGENSPLHF; CDR3nt: TGTGCCAGCAGTTACTCGGGACAGGGAGAGAATTCACCCCTCCACTTT
abundance: few; d_gene: NA; j_gene: TRBJ2-7; v_gene: TRBV5-6; CDR3aa: CASRRRGVNAEQYF; CDR3nt: TGTGCCAGCAGAAGGCGCGGGGTTAACGCCGAGCAGTACTTC
abundance: few; d_gene: TRBD2; j_gene: TRBJ2-5; v_gene: TRBV20-1; CDR3aa: CSLLAGGPGETQYF; CDR3nt: TGCAGCCTGCTCGCGGGAGGGCCGGGGGAGACCCAGTACTTC
abundance: many; d_gene: NA; j_gene: TRBJ1-2; v_gene: TRBV12-3/TRBV12-4; CDR3aa: CASSLGQGIGGYTF; CDR3nt: TGTGCCAGCAGTTTGGGGCAGGGGATAGGTGGCTACACCTTC
abundance: many; d_gene: NA; j_gene: TRBJ1-1; v_gene: TRBV6-5; CDR3aa: CASIQRSGEAFF; CDR3nt: TGTGCCAGCATTCAGCGAAGTGGTGAAGCTTTCTTT
abundance: many; d_gene: TRBD2; j_gene: TRBJ2-3; v_gene: TRBV3-1; CDR3aa: CASSPGLALSTDTQYF; CDR3nt: TGTGCCAGCAGCCCCGGACTAGCGCTTAGCACAGATACGCAGTATTTT
abundance: many; d_gene: NA; j_gene: TRBJ1-1; v_gene: TRBV12-3/TRBV12-4; CDR3aa: CASSLASLNTEAFF; CDR3nt: TGTGCCAGCAGTTTAGCGAGTTTGAACACTGAAGCTTTCTTT
abundance: NA; d_gene: NA; j_gene: TRBJ2-1; v_gene: TRBV13; CDR3aa: CASSQRGLHNEQFF; CDR3nt: TGTGCCAGCAGTCAAAGAGGACTCCACAATGAGCAGTTCTTC
abundance: NA; d_gene: NA; j_gene: TRBJ2-3; v_gene: TRBV7-9; CDR3aa: CASSLVPDRADTQYF; CDR3nt: TGTGCCAGCAGCTTAGTACCAGACCGTGCCGATACGCAGTATTTT
abundance: few; d_gene: TRBD2; j_gene: TRBJ2-3; v_gene: TRBV18; CDR3aa: CASSPRASGRRSQYF; CDR3nt: TGTGCCAGCTCACCCCGGGCTAGCGGAAGGAGGTCGCAGTATTTT
abundance: few; d_gene: TRBD2; j_gene: TRBJ2-1; v_gene: TRBV6-4; CDR3aa: CASRGHLGLAGPPNEQFF; CDR3nt: TGTGCCAGCAGGGGCCATCTAGGACTAGCGGGGCCCCCCAATGAGCAGTTCTTC
abundance: NA; d_gene: NA; j_gene: TRBJ1-1; v_gene: TRBV12-3/TRBV12-4; CDR3aa: CASSTGGQGRTEAFF; CDR3nt: TGTGCCAGCAGTACCGGGGGCCAGGGCCGTACTGAAGCTTTCTTT
abundance: many; d_gene: NA; j_gene: TRBJ2-4; v_gene: TRBV6-5; CDR3aa: CASSSPGNIQYF; CDR3nt: TGTGCCAGCAGTTCCCCCGGGAACATTCAGTACTTC
abundance: many; d_gene: NA; j_gene: TRBJ1-5; v_gene: TRBV28; CDR3aa: CASRGVTGFQPQHF; CDR3nt: TGTGCCAGCAGGGGGGTTACGGGGTTCCAGCCCCAGCATTTT
abundance: few; d_gene: NA; j_gene: TRBJ2-1; v_gene: TRBV12-3/TRBV12-4; CDR3aa: CASRTGGANEQFF; CDR3nt: TGTGCCAGCAGGACTGGGGGGGCCAATGAGCAGTTCTTC
abundance: few; d_gene: NA; j_gene: TRBJ2-1; v_gene: TRBV7-9; CDR3aa: CASSLGWRERQFF; CDR3nt: TGTGCCAGCAGCTTAGGTTGGCGGGAACGGCAGTTCTTC
abundance: NA; d_gene: TRBD2; j_gene: TRBJ2-3; v_gene: TRBV7-9; CDR3aa: CASSNPSGRAGDTQYF; CDR3nt: TGTGCCAGCAGCAACCCTAGCGGGAGGGCCGGAGATACGCAGTATTTT
abundance: few; d_gene: NA; j_gene: TRBJ2-7; v_gene: TRBV10-3; CDR3aa: CAISESIVYRRGSEYEQYF; CDR3nt: TGTGCCATCAGTGAGTCGATTGTCTATCGGAGAGGGAGCGAATACGAGCAGTACTTC
abundance: many; d_gene: NA; j_gene: TRBJ2-1; v_gene: TRBV4-1; CDR3aa: CASSQDISGNEQFF; CDR3nt: TGCGCCAGCAGCCAAGATATTTCGGGGAATGAGCAGTTCTTC
abundance: NA; d_gene: NA; j_gene: TRBJ2-5; v_gene: TRBV20-1; CDR3aa: CSARDYGGGTIQETQYF; CDR3nt: TGCAGTGCTAGAGATTACGGCGGTGGAACTATTCAAGAGACCCAGTACTTC
abundance: few; d_gene: NA; j_gene: TRBJ1-5; v_gene: TRBV5-1; CDR3aa: CASSLEPGGYSNQPQHF; CDR3nt: TGCGCCAGCAGCTTGGAACCAGGAGGTTATAGCAATCAGCCCCAGCATTTT
abundance: few; d_gene: TRBD1; j_gene: TRBJ1-2; v_gene: TRBV3-1; CDR3aa: CASSQPGQAVYGYTF; CDR3nt: TGTGCCAGCAGCCAACCGGGACAGGCTGTCTATGGCTACACCTTC
abundance: once; d_gene: NA; j_gene: TRBJ1-5; v_gene: TRBV19; CDR3aa: CASSTATGRNQPQHF; CDR3nt: TGTGCCAGTAGTACCGCCACAGGCAGAAATCAGCCCCAGCATTTT
abundance: few; d_gene: TRBD2; j_gene: TRBJ2-1; v_gene: TRBV7-2; CDR3aa: CASSFSASGGGYNEQFF; CDR3nt: TGTGCCAGCAGCTTTTCGGCTAGCGGGGGGGGGTATAATGAGCAGTTCTTC
abundance: many; d_gene: TRBD2; j_gene: TRBJ2-1; v_gene: TRBV20-1; CDR3aa: CSATRAGAKNEQFF; CDR3nt: TGCAGTGCTACCCGAGCGGGGGCGAAGAATGAGCAGTTCTTC
abundance: few; d_gene: NA; j_gene: TRBJ2-2; v_gene: TRBV6-1; CDR3aa: CASSDRSLNTGELFF; CDR3nt: TGTGCCAGCAGTGACAGATCCCTGAACACCGGGGAGCTGTTTTTT
abundance: few; d_gene: NA; j_gene: TRBJ2-7; v_gene: TRBV28; CDR3aa: CASSFPQYEQYF; CDR3nt: TGTGCCAGCAGTTTCCCACAATACGAGCAGTACTTC